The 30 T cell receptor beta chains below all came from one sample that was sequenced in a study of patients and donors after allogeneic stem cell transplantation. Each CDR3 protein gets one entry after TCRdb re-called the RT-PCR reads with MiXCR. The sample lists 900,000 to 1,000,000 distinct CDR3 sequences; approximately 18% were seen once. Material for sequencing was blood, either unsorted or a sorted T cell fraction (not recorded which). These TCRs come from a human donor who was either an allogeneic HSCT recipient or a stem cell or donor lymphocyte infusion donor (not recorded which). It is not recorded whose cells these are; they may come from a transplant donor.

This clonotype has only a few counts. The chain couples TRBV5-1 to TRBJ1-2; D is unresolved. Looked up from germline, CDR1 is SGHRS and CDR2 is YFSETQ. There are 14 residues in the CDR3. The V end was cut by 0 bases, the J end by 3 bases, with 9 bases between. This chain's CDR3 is CASSLGVTDYGYTF. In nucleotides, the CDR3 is TGCGCCAGCAGCTTGGGAGTGACGGACTATGGCTACACCTTC.

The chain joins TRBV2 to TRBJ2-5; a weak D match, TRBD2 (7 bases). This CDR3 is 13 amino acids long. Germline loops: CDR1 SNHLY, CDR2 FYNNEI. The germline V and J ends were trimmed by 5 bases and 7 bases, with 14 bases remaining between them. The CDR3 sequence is CASSSAGHGTQYF. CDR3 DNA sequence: TGTGCCAGCAGTTCAGCGGGACATGGGACCCAGTACTTC.

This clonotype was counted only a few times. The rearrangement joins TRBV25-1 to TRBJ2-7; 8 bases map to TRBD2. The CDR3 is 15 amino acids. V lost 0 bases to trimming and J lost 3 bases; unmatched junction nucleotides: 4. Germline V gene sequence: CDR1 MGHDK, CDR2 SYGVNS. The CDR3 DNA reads TGTGCCAGCAGTGAATATGGGAGCGGGGGCTACGAGCAGTACTTC. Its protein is CASSEYGSGGYEQYF.

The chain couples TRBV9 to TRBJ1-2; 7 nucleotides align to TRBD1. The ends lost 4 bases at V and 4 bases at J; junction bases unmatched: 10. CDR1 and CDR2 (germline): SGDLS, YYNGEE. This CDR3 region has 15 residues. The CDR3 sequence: CASSPSGQSIYGYTF. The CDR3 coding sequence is TGTGCCAGCAGCCCTTCGGGACAGAGCATCTATGGCTACACCTTC.

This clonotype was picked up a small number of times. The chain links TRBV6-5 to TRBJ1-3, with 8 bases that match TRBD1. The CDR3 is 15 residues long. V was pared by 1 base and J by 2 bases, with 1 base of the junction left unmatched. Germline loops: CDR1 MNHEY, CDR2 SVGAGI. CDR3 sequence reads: CASSYLGQAGNTIYF. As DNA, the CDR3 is TGTGCCAGCAGTTACTTGGGACAGGCTGGAAACACCATATATTTT.

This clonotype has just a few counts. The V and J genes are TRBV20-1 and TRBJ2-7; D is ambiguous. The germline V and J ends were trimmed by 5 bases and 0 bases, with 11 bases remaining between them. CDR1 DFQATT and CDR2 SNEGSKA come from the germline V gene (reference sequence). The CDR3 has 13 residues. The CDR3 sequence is CSASRQSSYEQYF. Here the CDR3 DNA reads TGCAGTGCTTCCAGGCAGAGCTCCTACGAGCAGTACTTC.

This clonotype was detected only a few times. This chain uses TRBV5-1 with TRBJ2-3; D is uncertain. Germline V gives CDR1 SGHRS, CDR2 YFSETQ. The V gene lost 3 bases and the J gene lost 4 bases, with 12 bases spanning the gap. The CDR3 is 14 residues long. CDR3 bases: TGCGCCAGCAGCTCGTGGACCTCCGCAGATACGCAGTATTTT. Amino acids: CASSSWTSADTQYF. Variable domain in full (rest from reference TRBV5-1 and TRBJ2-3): KAGVTQTPRYLIKTRGQQVTLSCSPISGHRSVSWYQQTPGQGLQFLFEYFSETQRNKGNFPGRFSGRQFSNSRSEMNVSTLELGDSALYLCASSSWTSADTQYFGPGTRLTVL.

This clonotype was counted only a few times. The CDR3 bases are TGCGCCAGCAGCTTGGGGGGACAGGGTATTTGGATCCAGTACTTC. Residues: CASSLGGQGIWIQYF. This sequence joins TRBV5-1 and TRBJ2-5, with 9 bases aligning to TRBD1. J lost 10 bases, V lost 0 bases, and 10 bases had no gene match. This CDR3 region has 15 residues. Germline CDR1 and CDR2: SGHRS and YFSETQ.

The CDR3 DNA follows: TGCGCCAGCAGCCACCCCCGGACAGGGTACACTGAAGCTTTCTTT. Translating gives CASSHPRTGYTEAFF. The chain combines TRBV4-1 with TRBJ1-1; 8 nucleotides match TRBD1. This CDR3 region has 15 residues. Germline V gives CDR1 MGHRA, CDR2 YSYEKL. J gave up 3 bases and V 3 bases, and 6 bases lay outside the gene matches.

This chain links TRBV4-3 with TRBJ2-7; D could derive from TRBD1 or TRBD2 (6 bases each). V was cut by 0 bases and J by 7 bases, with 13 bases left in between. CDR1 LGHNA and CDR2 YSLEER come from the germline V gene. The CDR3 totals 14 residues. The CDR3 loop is CASSQDLRGREQYF. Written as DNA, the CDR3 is TGCGCCAGCAGCCAAGATCTACGGGGGCGAGAGCAGTACTTC.

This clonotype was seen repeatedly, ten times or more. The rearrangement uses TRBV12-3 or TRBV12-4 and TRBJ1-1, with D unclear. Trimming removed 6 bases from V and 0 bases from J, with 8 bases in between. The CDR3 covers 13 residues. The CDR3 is CASSLRLNTEAFF. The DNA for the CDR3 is TGTGCCAGCAGCTTACGGTTGAACACTGAAGCTTTCTTT.

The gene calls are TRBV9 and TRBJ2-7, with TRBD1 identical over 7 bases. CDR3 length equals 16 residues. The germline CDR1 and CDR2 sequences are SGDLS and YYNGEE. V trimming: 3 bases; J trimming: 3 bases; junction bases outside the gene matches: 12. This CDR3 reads CASSASGQISNYEQYF. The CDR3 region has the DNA TGTGCCAGCAGCGCGTCGGGACAGATATCGAACTACGAGCAGTACTTC.

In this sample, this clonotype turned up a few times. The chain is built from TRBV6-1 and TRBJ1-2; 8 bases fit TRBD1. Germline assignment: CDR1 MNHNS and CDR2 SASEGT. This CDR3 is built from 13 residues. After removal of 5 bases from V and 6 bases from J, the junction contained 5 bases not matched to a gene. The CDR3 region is CASSRQGTDGYTF. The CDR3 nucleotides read TGTGCCAGCAGTCGACAGGGGACGGATGGCTACACCTTC.

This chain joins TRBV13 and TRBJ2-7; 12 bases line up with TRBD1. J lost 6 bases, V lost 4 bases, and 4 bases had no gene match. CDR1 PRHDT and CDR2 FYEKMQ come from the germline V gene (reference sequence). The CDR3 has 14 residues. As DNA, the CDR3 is TGTGCCAGCAGCTCGGGACAGGGGGCTAGCGAGCAGTACTTC. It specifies CASSSGQGASEQYF.

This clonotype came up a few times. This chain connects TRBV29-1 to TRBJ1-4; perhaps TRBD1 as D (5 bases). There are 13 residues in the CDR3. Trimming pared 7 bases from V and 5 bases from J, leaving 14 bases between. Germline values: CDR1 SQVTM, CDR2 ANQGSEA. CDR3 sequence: CSAETERNEKLFF. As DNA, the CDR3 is TGCAGCGCAGAGACAGAGAGGAATGAAAAACTGTTTTTT.

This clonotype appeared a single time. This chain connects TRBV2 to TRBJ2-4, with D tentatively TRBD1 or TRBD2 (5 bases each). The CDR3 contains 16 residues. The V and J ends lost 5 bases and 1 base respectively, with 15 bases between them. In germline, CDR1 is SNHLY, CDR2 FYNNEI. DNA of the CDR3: TGTGCCAGCAGTTGGGACGAGGGCTGGGCCAAAAACATTCAGTACTTC. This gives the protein CASSWDEGWAKNIQYF.

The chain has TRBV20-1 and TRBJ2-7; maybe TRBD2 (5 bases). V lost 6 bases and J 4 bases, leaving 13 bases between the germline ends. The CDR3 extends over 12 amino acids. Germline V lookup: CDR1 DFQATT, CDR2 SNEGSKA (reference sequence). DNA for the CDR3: TGCAGTGCCCGGGGATATCCTTACGAGCAGTACTTC. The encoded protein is CSARGYPYEQYF.

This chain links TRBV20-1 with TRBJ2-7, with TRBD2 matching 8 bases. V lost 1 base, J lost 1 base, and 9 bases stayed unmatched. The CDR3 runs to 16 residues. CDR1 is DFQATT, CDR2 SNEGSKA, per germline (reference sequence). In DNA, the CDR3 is TGCAGTGCTAGAGGAGTGAGTAGCGGGATGTCCTACGAGCAGTACTTC. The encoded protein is CSARGVSSGMSYEQYF.

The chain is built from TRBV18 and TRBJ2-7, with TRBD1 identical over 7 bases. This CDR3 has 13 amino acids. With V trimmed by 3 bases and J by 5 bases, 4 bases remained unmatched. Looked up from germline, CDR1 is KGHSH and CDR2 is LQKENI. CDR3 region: CASSPDRLNEQYF. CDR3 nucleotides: TGTGCCAGCTCACCGGACAGGTTGAACGAGCAGTACTTC.

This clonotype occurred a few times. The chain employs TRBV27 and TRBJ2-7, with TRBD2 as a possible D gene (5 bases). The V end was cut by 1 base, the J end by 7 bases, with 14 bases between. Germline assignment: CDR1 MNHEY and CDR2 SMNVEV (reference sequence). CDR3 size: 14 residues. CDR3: CASSLYEGSEEQYF. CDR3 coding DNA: TGTGCCAGCAGTTTATACGAGGGTTCGGAGGAGCAGTACTTC.

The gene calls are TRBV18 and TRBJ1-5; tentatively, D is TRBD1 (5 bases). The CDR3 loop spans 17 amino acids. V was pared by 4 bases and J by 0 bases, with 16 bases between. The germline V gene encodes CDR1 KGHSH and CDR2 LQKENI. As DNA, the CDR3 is TGTGCCAGCTCACTACCGCAGGGCATGGATAGCAATCAGCCCCAGCATTTT. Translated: CASSLPQGMDSNQPQHF.

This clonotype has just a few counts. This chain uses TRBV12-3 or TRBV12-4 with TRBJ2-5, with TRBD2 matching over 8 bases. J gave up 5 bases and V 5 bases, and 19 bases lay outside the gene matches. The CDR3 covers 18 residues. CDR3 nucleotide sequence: TGTGCCAGCAGTCCCCTTCGTGGTAGCGGGATACGACGGGAGACCCAGTACTTC. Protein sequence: CASSPLRGSGIRRETQYF.

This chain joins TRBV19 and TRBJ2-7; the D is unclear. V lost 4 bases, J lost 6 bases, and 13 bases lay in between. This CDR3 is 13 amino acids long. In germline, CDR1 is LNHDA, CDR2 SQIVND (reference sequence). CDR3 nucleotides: TGTGCCAGTAGTACCCCACCTGTACGCGAGCAGTACTTC. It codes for CASSTPPVREQYF.

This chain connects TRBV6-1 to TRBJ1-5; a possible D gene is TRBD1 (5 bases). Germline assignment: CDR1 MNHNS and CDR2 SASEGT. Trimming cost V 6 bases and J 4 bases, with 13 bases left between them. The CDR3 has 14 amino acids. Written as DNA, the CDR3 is TGTGCCAGCAGCGCCATGGGGGGAAATCAGCCCCAGCATTTT. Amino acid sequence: CASSAMGGNQPQHF.

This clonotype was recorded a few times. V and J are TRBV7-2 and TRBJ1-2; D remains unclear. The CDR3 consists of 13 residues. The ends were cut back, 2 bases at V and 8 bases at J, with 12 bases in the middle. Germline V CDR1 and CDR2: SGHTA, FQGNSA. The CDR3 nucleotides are TGTGCCAGCAGCTTAAGACACAGCGGAGGCTACACCTTC. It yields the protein CASSLRHSGGYTF.

The CDR3: CASSVGWADYEQYF. The CDR3 bases are TGTGCCAGCAGCGTAGGCTGGGCGGACTACGAGCAGTACTTC. The chain uses TRBV9 and TRBJ2-7; D remains unclear. Between the trimmed V and J ends, which lost 0 bases and 3 bases, there was a span of 10 bases. The germline CDR1 and CDR2 sequences are SGDLS and YYNGEE. The CDR3 is 14 amino acids.

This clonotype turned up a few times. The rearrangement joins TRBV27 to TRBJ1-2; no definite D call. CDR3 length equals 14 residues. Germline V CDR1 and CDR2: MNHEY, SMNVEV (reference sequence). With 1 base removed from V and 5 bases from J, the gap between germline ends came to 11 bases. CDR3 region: CASSLYSDGYGYTF. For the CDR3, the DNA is TGTGCCAGCAGTTTATATTCGGACGGGTATGGCTACACCTTC.

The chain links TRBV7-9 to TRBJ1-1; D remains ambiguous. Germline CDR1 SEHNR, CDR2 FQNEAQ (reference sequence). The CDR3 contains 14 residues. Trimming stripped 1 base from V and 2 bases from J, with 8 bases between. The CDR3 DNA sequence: TGTGCCAGCAGCTTAGAGCCAGACAACACTGAAGCTTTCTTT. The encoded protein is CASSLEPDNTEAFF.

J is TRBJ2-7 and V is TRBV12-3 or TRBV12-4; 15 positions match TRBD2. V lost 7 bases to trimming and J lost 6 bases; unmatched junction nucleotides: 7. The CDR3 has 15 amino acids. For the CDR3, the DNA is TGTGCCAGCACCCCCGGACTAGCGGGAGGGGGCGAGCAGTACTTC. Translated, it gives CASTPGLAGGGEQYF.

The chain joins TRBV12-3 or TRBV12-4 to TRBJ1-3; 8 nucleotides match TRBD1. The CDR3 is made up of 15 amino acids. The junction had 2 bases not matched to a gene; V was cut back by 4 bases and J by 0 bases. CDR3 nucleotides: TGTGCCAGCAGTTACGACAGGGGCTCTGGAAACACCATATATTTT. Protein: CASSYDRGSGNTIYF.